The entry that follows covers one T cell receptor (beta chain) sequence. This clone's antigen is unknown. There are no base qualities to consult, and no much larger clone falls within one base. The identical CDR3 is also encoded by other nucleotide sequences in the sample. The CDR3 goes from the cysteine to the phenylalanine over 12 residues. CDR3 DNA is the only sequence kept; it has 36 bases, read in frame from the first base. V loses 6 bases of germline sequence and J loses 7 bases, and the interval between the two ends is 9 bases. Looking up the germline V gene (reference sequence) yields CDR1 MNHNY and CDR2 SVGAGI. This entry is derived from a study of control samples from healthy donors and cancer patients (dated by TCRdb to the early 2020s). The library was prepared using the immunoSEQ multiplex PCR assay. In TCRdb, the immuneACCESS table is reduced to in-frame sequences with V and J assigned. These tables do not hold every clone; where another copy was compared, an unresolved V gene accounts for under half, and the others remain unexplained. This sample comprises approximately 170,000 clones, 92% of them detected only once. The ten most abundant clones make up about 0.73% of the sample.

The rearranged segments are TRBV6-6 and TRBJ2-2; D gene: possibly TRBD2, on 6 matching bases. The clonotype originates from a woman under 40 in good health. Sequenced: blood. The DNA sequence is as follows: TGTGCCAGCAGCCGGAGGGGCGGGGAGCTGTTTTTT. Translated, this is CASSRRGGELFF.